One and the same sample provided the 19 T cell receptor beta chains below, sequenced in a study of vaccination and CD4 T cells after COVID-19. Treatment denoted: 10-day PBMC culture with coronavirus spike peptide pools or control peptides (ViraFEST assay). Antigens for these TCRs are unknown. The Oncomine TCR Beta short-read assay was what sequenced the DNA obtained from cultured CD4+ T cells. Using its own MiXCR run on the PCR reads, TCRdb lists one record per CDR3 protein. The repertoire holds approximately 13,000 distinct CDR3 sequences, 29% seen once, with around 20% in the top ten. The material was CD4+ T cells from blood, cultured in vitro, obtained before SARS-CoV-2 vaccination. These receptors originate from a human donor who received a COVID-19 vaccine.

This clonotype was seen only a few times. The CDR3 DNA reads as TGTGCCAGCAGCTTAGATGGTAGCAGGGACGCAGATACGCAGTATTTT. It is translated as CASSLDGSRDADTQYF. This chain joins TRBV11-3 and TRBJ2-3; D assignment may be TRBD1 or TRBD2 (5 bases each). V was pared by 0 bases and J by 4 bases, with 14 bases between. CDR3 size: 16 residues. Germline assignment: CDR1 SGHNT and CDR2 YENEEA.

The V gene is TRBV4-2, the J gene TRBJ1-1; D is unresolved. Germline loops: CDR1 LGHNA, CDR2 YNFKEQ. V gave up 4 bases and J gave up 7 bases, with 13 bases separating them. The CDR3 is 13 amino acids. CDR3 amino acids: CASSRPRGSEAFF. In DNA form, the CDR3 reads TGTGCCAGCAGCCGGCCCAGAGGGAGTGAAGCTTTCTTT.

The chain uses TRBV7-8 and TRBJ1-5; 8 bases are shared with TRBD1. J gave up 2 bases and V 5 bases, and 2 bases lay outside the gene matches. Germline CDR1 reads SGHVS; CDR2 reads FQNEAQ. The CDR3 is 14 residues long. CDR3: CASSPDRGNQPQHF. The CDR3, as DNA: TGTGCCAGCAGCCCGGACAGGGGCAATCAGCCCCAGCATTTT. The whole variable domain, filled in from reference TRBV7-8 and TRBJ1-5, reads GAGVSQSPRYKVAKRGQDVALRCDPISGHVSLFWYQQALGQGPEFLTYFQNEAQLDKSGLPSDRFFAERPEGSVSTLKIQRTQQEDSAVYLCASSPDRGNQPQHFGDGTRLSIL.

In this sample, this clonotype turned up once. The chain joins TRBV10-3 to TRBJ1-5, with 10 bases that match TRBD1. The ends lost 4 bases at V and 2 bases at J; junction bases unmatched: 2. The CDR3 covers 15 residues. In germline, CDR1 is ENHRY, CDR2 SYGVKD. CDR3 nucleotide sequence: TGTGCCATCAGTGGGGACAGGGGTGGCAATCAGCCCCAGCATTTT. The encoded protein is CAISGDRGGNQPQHF.

V usage is TRBV3-1 and J usage is TRBJ2-5; 10 bases fit TRBD2. The CDR3 loop spans 17 amino acids. J gave up 3 bases and V 0 bases, and 7 bases lay outside the gene matches. CDR1 and CDR2 from the germline V gene are LGHDT and YNNKEL (reference sequence). The CDR3: CASSQDVASGGKETQYF. CDR3 sequence (DNA): TGTGCCAGCAGCCAAGATGTGGCTAGCGGGGGTAAAGAGACCCAGTACTTC.

This clonotype was seen only a few times. The chain joins TRBV20-1 to TRBJ2-7; the D gene could be TRBD1 or TRBD2 (5 bases each). The germline V and J ends were trimmed by 6 bases and 0 bases, with 21 bases remaining between them. Germline V lookup: CDR1 DFQATT, CDR2 SNEGSKA (reference sequence). This CDR3 has 16 amino acids. This CDR3 reads CSAADIRRGLSYEQYF. For the CDR3, the DNA is TGCAGTGCCGCAGATATACGACGGGGCCTCTCCTACGAGCAGTACTTC.

The chain combines TRBV9 with TRBJ2-7; D assignment may be TRBD1 or TRBD2 (5 bases each). The ends were cut back, 0 bases at V and 3 bases at J, with 10 bases in the middle. The V gene's germline CDR1 is SGDLS and CDR2 YYNGEE. CDR3 length: 14 amino acids. This chain's CDR3 is CASSVDRTRYEQYF. Written as DNA, the CDR3 is TGTGCCAGCAGCGTAGACAGGACTCGCTACGAGCAGTACTTC.

The chain is built from TRBV2 and TRBJ2-1; D unclear. CDR3 length: 11 amino acids. Trimming pared 5 bases from V and 3 bases from J, leaving 2 bases between. Germline loops: CDR1 SNHLY, CDR2 FYNNEI. The CDR3 loop reads CASSNYNEQFF. As DNA, the CDR3 is TGTGCCAGCAGTAACTACAATGAGCAGTTCTTC.

In this sample, this clonotype turned up a few times. V and J are TRBV24-1 and TRBJ2-2; 15 bases agree with TRBD2. CDR3 length: 18 residues. V gave up 4 bases and J gave up 5 bases; unmatched junction bases: 7. The germline CDR1 and CDR2 sequences are KGHDR and SFDVKD. The CDR3 reads CATSDRTSGGARTGELFF. The CDR3 DNA is TGTGCCACCAGTGACCGGACTAGCGGGGGGGCAAGGACCGGGGAGCTGTTTTTT.

The J gene is TRBJ1-2, the V gene TRBV6-1; D is unclear. CDR1 is MNHNS and CDR2 is SASEGT in the germline V gene. The CDR3 is made up of 16 amino acids. V shed 6 bases and J shed 0 bases, with 17 bases lying between them. CDR3 nucleotides: TGTGCCAGCAGAGCCCACGGACGGGGAGCTAACTATGGCTACACCTTC. Residues: CASRAHGRGANYGYTF.

The gene calls are TRBV27 and TRBJ1-2; D might be TRBD1 (6 bases). The V end lost 8 bases, the J end lost 4 bases, and 17 bases lay between the germline ends. Per the germline V gene, CDR1 is MNHEY and CDR2 is SMNVEV (reference sequence). This CDR3 contains 14 residues. CDR3 bases: TGTGCCAGCGGGAACCAGGGGCAAGTCTATGGCTACACCTTC. This codes for CASGNQGQVYGYTF.

This clonotype has just one count. V usage is TRBV5-4 and J usage is TRBJ1-4; 11 bases are a match to TRBD1. The J segment lost 7 bases and the V segment lost 4 bases, leaving 9 bases of the junction unmatched. Per germline, CDR1 SGHNT and CDR2 YYREEE (reference sequence). The CDR3 has 16 residues. Here the CDR3 reads CASSVYGTGGFEKLFF. The CDR3 nucleotides are TGTGCCAGCAGCGTATACGGGACAGGGGGTTTTGAAAAACTGTTTTTT.

This clonotype was counted between two and nine times. This chain joins TRBV6-5 and TRBJ2-5; the D is unclear. The ends were cut back, 2 bases at V and 2 bases at J, with 6 bases in the middle. The length of the CDR3 is 13 residues. From germline, CDR1 is MNHEY and CDR2 SVGAGI. The chain's CDR3 is CASSYHRQETQYF. Written as DNA, the CDR3 is TGTGCCAGCAGTTACCACAGACAAGAGACCCAGTACTTC.

The chain employs TRBV2 and TRBJ1-4; possibly TRBD1 for D (5 bases). The CDR3 is 14 amino acids. Trimming stripped 5 bases from V and 10 bases from J, with 17 bases between. Germline V lookup: CDR1 SNHLY, CDR2 FYNNEI. CDR3 in amino acids: CASSPGTTGGKLFF. The CDR3 DNA reads TGTGCCAGCAGTCCAGGAACGACGGGGGGAAAACTGTTTTTT.

This clonotype has a handful of counts. The gene calls are TRBV24-1 and TRBJ1-5; D possibly corresponds to TRBD1 (6 bases). The germline V gene encodes CDR1 KGHDR and CDR2 SFDVKD. Trimming took 4 bases from V and 4 from J, leaving 10 bases between them. The CDR3 spans 14 residues. CDR3 DNA sequence: TGTGCCACCAGTGACGGGGGGCTGAATCAGCCCCAGCATTTT. Amino acids: CATSDGGLNQPQHF.

Comment on this clonotype: This likely comes from a read error, as the CDR3 has no conserved phenylalanine or tryptophan at its end. The chain has TRBV6-2 or TRBV6-3 and TRBJ1-6; TRBD1 matches 7 bases. The CDR3 runs 16 residues. CDR1 MNHEY and CDR2 SVGEGT come from the germline V gene. Trimming removed 7 bases from V and 4 bases from J; junction bases left unmatched: 10. The CDR3 spells CASTSRGVVYNSPLHS. The CDR3 nucleotides are TGTGCCAGCACCAGCAGGGGGGTCGTGTATAATTCACCCCTCCACTCT.

This clonotype is classed as medium-sized. This sequence joins TRBV7-8 and TRBJ1-1; D is unclear. The V gene lost 0 bases and the J gene lost 4 bases, with 6 bases spanning the gap. Germline CDR1 is SGHVS and CDR2 is FQNEAQ. The CDR3 covers 13 residues. CDR3 protein: CASSLALGTEAFF. The CDR3 region has the DNA TGTGCCAGCAGCTTAGCGCTGGGCACTGAAGCTTTCTTT.

V and J are TRBV25-1 and TRBJ1-2, with D possibly TRBD1 on 5 matching bases. Trimming took off 1 base at V and 4 bases at J, with 10 bases between the two ends. The germline CDR1 and CDR2 sequences are MGHDK and SYGVNS. The length of the CDR3 is 14 residues. The CDR3 loop is CASSESGGVYGYTF. The CDR3, as DNA: TGTGCCAGCAGTGAATCAGGAGGGGTCTATGGCTACACCTTC.

This sequence joins TRBV6-1 and TRBJ2-7; unclear D gene. The CDR3 is 13 residues long. Germline lookup yields CDR1 MNHNS and CDR2 SASEGT. Trimming removed 8 bases from V and 2 bases from J, with 13 bases in between. CDR3 residues: CASRPSSTYEQYF. CDR3 bases: TGTGCCAGCCGCCCGAGTTCCACCTACGAGCAGTACTTC.